This entry lists 5 T cell receptor beta chains sequenced from one sample in a study of OX40 agonist ivuxolimab in advanced cancers. Libraries were prepared by immunoSEQ multiplex PCR; TCRdb keeps only in-frame clonotypes and omits some of them. The sample has tens of thousands of clones; 86% are singletons. The material sequenced was CD4+ or CD8+ T cells sorted from blood, taken in a trial of the OX40 agonist ivuxolimab. The receptors shown here come from an adult with an advanced solid tumor such as melanoma, head and neck, liver or kidney cancer.

J is TRBJ2-6 and V is TRBV9; D might be TRBD1 or TRBD2, each matching 5 bases. Germline V gives CDR1 SGDLS, CDR2 YYNGEE. CDR3 length equals 17 residues. V was cut by 4 bases and J by 0 bases, with 14 bases left in between. The DNA of the CDR3 is TGTGCCAGCAGCTCGGGACGGGACCTCTCTGGGGCCAACGTCCTGACTTTC. The encoded protein is CASSSGRDLSGANVLTF.

This clone was seen once. The rearrangement uses TRBV19 and TRBJ1-2, with 7 bases fitting TRBD1. The CDR3 is made up of 15 amino acids. The germline CDR1 and CDR2 sequences are LNHDA and SQIVND (reference sequence). V lost 3 bases and J lost 1; bases outside the gene matches: 5. CDR3 nucleotides: TGTGCCAGTAGTATTTTTGCAGGGGGTAACTATGGCTACACCTTC. It codes for CASSIFAGGNYGYTF.

The table lists this clone with a count of one. The CDR3 coding sequence is TGTGCCTCGCCCGCAGGGCGGGATGACTATGGCTACACCTTC. The encoded protein is CASPAGRDDYGYTF. The gene calls are TRBV30 and TRBJ1-2; TRBD1 might be the D (5 bases). This CDR3 has 14 amino acids. The V gene lost 7 bases and the J gene lost 3 bases, with 18 bases spanning the gap. Germline V lookup: CDR1 GTSNPN, CDR2 SVGIG (reference sequence).

The V and J genes are TRBV7-2 and TRBJ2-7; 10 nucleotides line up with TRBD2. The CDR3 spans 15 residues. The V gene's germline CDR1 is SGHTA and CDR2 FQGNSA. After removal of 5 bases from V and 0 bases from J, the junction contained 4 bases not matched to a gene. CDR3 bases: TGTGCCAGCAGCAAACTAGCGGGAAACTCCTACGAGCAGTACTTC. Its protein is CASSKLAGNSYEQYF. Based on the CDR3 plus reference TRBV7-2 and TRBJ2-7, the full variable domain is GAGVSQSPSNKVTEKGKDVELRCDPISGHTALYWYRQSLGQGLEFLIYFQGNSAPDKSGLPSDRFSAERTGGSVSTLTIQRTQQEDSAVYLCASSKLAGNSYEQYFGPGTRLTVT.

The CDR3 reads CASIRQGIDNEQFF. CDR3 bases: TGTGCCAGCATCCGACAGGGAATTGACAATGAGCAGTTCTTC. The chain uses TRBV27 and TRBJ2-1, with 7 bases identical to TRBD1. V lost 7 bases and J lost 5; bases outside the gene matches: 8. Germline CDR1 MNHEY, CDR2 SMNVEV (reference sequence). The CDR3 loop spans 14 amino acids.